There are a few counts of the clone carrying this T cell receptor (beta chain). Its cognate antigen is unknown. This sample stems from a study of response to subunit inactivated influenza vaccine. Each CDR3 protein gets one entry after TCRdb re-called the RT-PCR reads with MiXCR. The table has almost 600,000 distinct CDR3 sequences, around 13% seen once. The study, taken as a whole, reports: With each seasonal influenza vaccination, the authors suggested, few new T cells are recruited.

Looked up from germline, CDR1 is LNHNV and CDR2 is YYDKDF (reference sequence). The CDR3 covers 18 residues. Trimming took 0 bases from V and 7 from J; bases not matched to a gene: 12. The input for sequencing was PBMCs from blood, taken 11 to 12 days after vaccination. The chain links TRBV15 to TRBJ2-1; 10 positions agree with TRBD2. The sequence came from a man aged 50-60 years who received an inactivated influenza vaccine. The CDR3 loop is CATSRDRILAGGWNEQFF. The CDR3 coding sequence is TGTGCCACCAGCAGAGATCGGATCTTAGCGGGAGGCTGGAATGAGCAGTTCTTC.